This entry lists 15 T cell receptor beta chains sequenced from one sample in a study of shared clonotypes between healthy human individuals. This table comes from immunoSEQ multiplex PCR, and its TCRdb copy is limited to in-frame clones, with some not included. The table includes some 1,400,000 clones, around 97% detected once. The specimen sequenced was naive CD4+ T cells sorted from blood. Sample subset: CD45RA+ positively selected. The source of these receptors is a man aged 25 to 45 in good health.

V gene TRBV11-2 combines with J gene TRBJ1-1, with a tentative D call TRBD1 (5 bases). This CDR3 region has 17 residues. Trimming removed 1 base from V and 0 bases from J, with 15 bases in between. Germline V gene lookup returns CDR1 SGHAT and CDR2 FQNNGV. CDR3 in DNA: TGTGCCAGCAGCTTAGGGGCAGGGAGGTACATGAACACTGAAGCTTTCTTT. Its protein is CASSLGAGRYMNTEAFF.

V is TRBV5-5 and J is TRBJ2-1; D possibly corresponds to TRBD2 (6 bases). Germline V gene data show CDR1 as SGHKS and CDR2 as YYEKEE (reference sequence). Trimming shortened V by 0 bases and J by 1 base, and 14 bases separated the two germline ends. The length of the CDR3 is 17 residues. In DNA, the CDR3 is TGTGCCAGCAGCTTGGCCGGGCGGGAAGGGTCCTACAATGAGCAGTTCTTC. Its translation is CASSLAGREGSYNEQFF. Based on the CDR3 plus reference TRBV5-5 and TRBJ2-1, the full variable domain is DAGVTQSPTHLIKTRGQQVTLRCSPISGHKSVSWYQQVLGQGPQFIFQYYEKEERGRGNFPDRFSARQFPNYSSELNVNALLLGDSALYLCASSLAGREGSYNEQFFGPGTRLTVL.

DNA of the CDR3: TGCGCCAGCAGCCATCGAGCGGGTATCAGTCAGCCCCAGCATTTT. Its protein is CASSHRAGISQPQHF. The J gene is TRBJ1-5, the V gene TRBV4-1; no reliable D call. Between the trimmed V and J ends, which lost 3 bases and 6 bases, there was a span of 15 bases. The CDR3 totals 15 residues. Germline CDR1 reads MGHRA; CDR2 reads YSYEKL.

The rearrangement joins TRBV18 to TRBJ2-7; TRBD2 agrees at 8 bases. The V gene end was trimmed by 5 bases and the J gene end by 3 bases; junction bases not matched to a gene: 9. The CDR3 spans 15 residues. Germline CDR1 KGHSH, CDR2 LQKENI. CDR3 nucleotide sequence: TGTGCCAGCTCAAAGAGCGGGAGAGGGTTCTACGAGCAGTACTTC. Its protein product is CASSKSGRGFYEQYF.

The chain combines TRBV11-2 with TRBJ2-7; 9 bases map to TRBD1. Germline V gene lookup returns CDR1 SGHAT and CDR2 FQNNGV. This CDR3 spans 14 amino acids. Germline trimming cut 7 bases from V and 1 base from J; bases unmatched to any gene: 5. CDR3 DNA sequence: TGTGCCAGCAAGACCGGGACAGGGTCCTACGAGCAGTACTTC. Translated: CASKTGTGSYEQYF.

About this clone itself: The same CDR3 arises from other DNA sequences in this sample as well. CDR3 in DNA: TGTGCCAGCAGTTTAATTTACAATGAGCAGTTCTTC. It translates to CASSLIYNEQFF. V usage is TRBV28 and J usage is TRBJ2-1; D unresolved. The germline V and J ends were trimmed by 2 bases and 4 bases, with 3 bases remaining between them. Germline-derived CDR1 and CDR2 are MDHEN and SYDVKM. This CDR3 has 12 amino acids.

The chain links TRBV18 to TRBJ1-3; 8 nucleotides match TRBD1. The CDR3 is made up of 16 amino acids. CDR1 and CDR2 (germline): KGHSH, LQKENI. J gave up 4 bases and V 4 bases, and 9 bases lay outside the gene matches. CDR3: CASSLRTGRGGNTIYF. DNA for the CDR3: TGTGCCAGCTCACTGCGGACAGGGAGAGGAGGAAACACCATATATTTT.

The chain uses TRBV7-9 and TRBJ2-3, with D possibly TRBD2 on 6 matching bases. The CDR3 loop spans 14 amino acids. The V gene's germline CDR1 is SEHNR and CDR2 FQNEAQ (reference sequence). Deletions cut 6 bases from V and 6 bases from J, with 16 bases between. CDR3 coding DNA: TGTGCCAGCAGTGGACTACAGGTCGTGGATACGCAGTATTTT. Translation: CASSGLQVVDTQYF.

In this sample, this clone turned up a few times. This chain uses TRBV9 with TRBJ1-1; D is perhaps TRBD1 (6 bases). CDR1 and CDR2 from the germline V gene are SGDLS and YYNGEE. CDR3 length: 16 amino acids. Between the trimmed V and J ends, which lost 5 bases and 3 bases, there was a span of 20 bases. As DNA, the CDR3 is TGTGCCAGCAGTCAGGGGATCGATGAGGTATACACTGAAGCTTTCTTT. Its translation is CASSQGIDEVYTEAFF.

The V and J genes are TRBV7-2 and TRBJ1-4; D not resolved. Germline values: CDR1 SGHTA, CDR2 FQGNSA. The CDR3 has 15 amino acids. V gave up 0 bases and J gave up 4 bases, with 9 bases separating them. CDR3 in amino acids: CASSLANSFNEKLFF. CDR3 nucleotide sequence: TGTGCCAGCAGCTTAGCGAACAGCTTTAATGAAAAACTGTTTTTT.

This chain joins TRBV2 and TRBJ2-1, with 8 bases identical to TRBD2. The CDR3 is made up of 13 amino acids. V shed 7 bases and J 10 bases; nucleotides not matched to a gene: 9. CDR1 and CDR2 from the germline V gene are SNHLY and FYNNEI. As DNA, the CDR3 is TGTGCCAGCACGGTATATAGCGGGACGGAGCAGTTCTTC. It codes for CASTVYSGTEQFF.

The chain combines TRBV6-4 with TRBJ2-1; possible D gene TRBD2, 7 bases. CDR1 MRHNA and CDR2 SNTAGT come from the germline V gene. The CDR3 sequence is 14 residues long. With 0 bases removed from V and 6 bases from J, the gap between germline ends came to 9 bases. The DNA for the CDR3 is TGTGCCAGCAGTGACTCGGGAGGGGGCAATGAGCAGTTCTTC. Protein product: CASSDSGGGNEQFF.

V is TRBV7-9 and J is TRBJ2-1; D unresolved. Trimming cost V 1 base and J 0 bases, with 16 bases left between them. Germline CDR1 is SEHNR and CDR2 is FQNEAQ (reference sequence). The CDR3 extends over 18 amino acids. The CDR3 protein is CASSLVGSASLSYNEQFF. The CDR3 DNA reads TGTGCCAGCAGCTTAGTGGGTTCGGCGTCCCTCTCCTACAATGAGCAGTTCTTC.

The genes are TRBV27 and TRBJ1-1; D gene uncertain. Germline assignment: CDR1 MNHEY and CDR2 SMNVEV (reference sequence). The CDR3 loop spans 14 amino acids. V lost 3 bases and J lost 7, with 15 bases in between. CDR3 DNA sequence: TGTGCCAGCAGTTTTTCCCGCGGAGGACTTGAAGCTTTCTTT. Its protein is CASSFSRGGLEAFF.

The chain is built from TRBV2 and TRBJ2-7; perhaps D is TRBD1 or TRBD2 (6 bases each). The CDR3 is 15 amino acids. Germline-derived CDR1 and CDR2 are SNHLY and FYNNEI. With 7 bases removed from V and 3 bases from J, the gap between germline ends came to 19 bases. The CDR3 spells CASKSWGADGYEQYF. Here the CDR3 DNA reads TGTGCCAGCAAGTCATGGGGGGCTGACGGCTACGAGCAGTACTTC.